In this sample, the clone carrying this T cell receptor beta chain turned up once. The sample comes from a study of blood T cell repertoires in COVID-19. As for the study in general: The samples span acute and convalescent COVID-19 from the United States, Italy and Spain.

Per the original methods: Estimation of nucleated cell counts was performed using reference gene primer amplification. Method: immunoSEQ multiplex PCR; TCRdb's copy keeps in-frame clones and lacks some. V and J calls and clone size come straight from that table; D and trimming were deduced from the DNA. There are 130,000 to 150,000 clones in the sample; over 75% occur only once, and 1.8% lies in the top ten. Germline loops: CDR1 LNHDA, CDR2 SQIVND (reference sequence). V gave up 4 bases and J gave up 1 base, with 11 bases separating them. This CDR3 region has 14 residues. This chain connects TRBV19 to TRBJ2-7; possibly TRBD2 for D (6 bases). The material sequenced was peripheral blood. The TCR comes from a man between 65 and 85 years old with acute or convalescent COVID-19. CDR3 nucleotides: TGTGCCAGTAGTACGACTAGGGTTTCCTACGAGCAGTACTTC. It specifies CASSTTRVSYEQYF. Drawing the rest from reference TRBV19 and TRBJ2-7, the complete variable domain is DGGITQSPKYLFRKEGQNVTLSCEQNLNHDAMYWYRQDPGQGLRLIYYSQIVNDFQKGDIAEGYSVSREKKESFPLTVTSAQKNPTAFYLCASSTTRVSYEQYFGPGTRLTVT.